One and the same sample provided the 2 T cell receptor beta chains below, sequenced in a study of T cells after yellow fever vaccination. One entry per CDR3 protein, called by TCRdb with MiXCR from the 5' RACE reads. The data show under 350,000 distinct CDR3 sequences, over 3.5% seen once. The input for sequencing was PBMCs, taken 5 days after the yellow fever booster vaccination. The receptors were sampled from a man aged 18 to 30 who received the YFV17D yellow fever vaccine.

This clonotype occurred many times. J is TRBJ1-1 and V is TRBV4-1; no clear D gene. CDR1 and CDR2 (germline): MGHRA, YSYEKL. With 0 bases removed from V and 5 bases from J, the gap between germline ends came to 10 bases. The CDR3 consists of 14 residues. CDR3 sequence: CASSQDLLDTEAFF. DNA of the CDR3: TGCGCCAGCAGCCAAGATTTATTAGATACTGAAGCTTTCTTT.

V gene TRBV5-1 combines with J gene TRBJ1-1; D is ambiguous. V was cut by 0 bases and J by 8 bases, with 5 bases left in between. The CDR3 consists of 11 residues. Germline V gene data show CDR1 as SGHRS and CDR2 as YFSETQ. The CDR3 sequence is CASSLGKEAFF. The CDR3 nucleotides read TGCGCCAGCAGCTTGGGTAAGGAAGCTTTCTTT.